This T cell receptor (beta chain) appears in the sequencing data of a study of blood T cell repertoires in COVID-19. Study context: The study drew acute and convalescent COVID-19 samples from the United States, Italy and Spain. The analysed material was cDNA or gDNA that came from T cells, B-cell-depleted T cells, or PBMCs.

Original analysis: Estimates of nucleated cell counts were drawn from the amplification of reference gene primers. Here immunoSEQ multiplex PCR was the method, and the copy in TCRdb shows in-frame clones only, minus some. V and J calls and clone size follow that table, whereas D and trimming were derived from the DNA. The repertoire consists of approximately 180,000 clones, with around 85% occurring once and the leading ten covering over 7.5%. V was pared by 4 bases and J by 5 bases, with 15 bases between. Per the germline V gene, CDR1 is SGHNT and CDR2 is YYREEE (reference sequence). CDR3 length: 15 residues.

The chain recombines TRBV5-4 with TRBJ1-4; perhaps TRBD1 as D (6 bases). This TCR was sampled from a woman older than 75 with acute or convalescent COVID-19. Input material: peripheral blood. CDR3 bases: TGTGCCAGCAGCAACCTGACAGGAGTAAATGAAAAACTGTTTTTT. Protein product: CASSNLTGVNEKLFF.